These 10 T cell receptor beta chains were all obtained from the same sample, sequenced in a study of T cells in Graves' hyperthyroidism and ophthalmopathy. TCR beta CDR3 regions were amplified from RNA transcripts. With the HTBI primer set, the TCR CDR3 went through a first round of RT-PCR. TCRdb itself ran the multiplex PCR reads through MiXCR, one entry per CDR3 protein. Of hundreds of thousands of distinct CDR3 sequences detected, more than 30% appear once; the ten largest clones hold about 9%. The sequencing input was blood. These receptors originate from a man between 18 and 35 years old with Graves' hyperthyroidism.

This clonotype showed up many times. The V call is TRBV29-1, the J call TRBJ2-7; D may correspond to TRBD1 or TRBD2 (5 bases each). Germline assignment: CDR1 SQVTM and CDR2 ANQGSEA. The CDR3 has 16 residues. The V gene lost 0 bases and the J gene lost 5 bases, with 20 bases spanning the gap. The CDR3 sequence is CSVEDPGRGRDHEQYF. CDR3 bases: TGCAGCGTTGAAGACCCTGGGCGCGGCAGGGACCACGAGCAGTACTTC.

With regard to this clonotype: A single base separates this from a much larger clone, so it may be a read error. CDR3 sequence: CSVRGTGRGYTF. DNA of the CDR3: TGCAGTGTTAGAGGGACAGGGAGGGGCTACACCTTC. The V and J genes are TRBV20-1 and TRBJ1-2; the match to TRBD1 covers 9 bases. This CDR3 region has 12 residues. Per germline, CDR1 DFQATT and CDR2 SNEGSKA (reference sequence).

This clonotype was seen many times. The gene calls are TRBV19 and TRBJ1-5, with a possible D match to TRBD1 (5 bases). CDR1 is LNHDA and CDR2 is SQIVND in the germline V gene (reference sequence). The CDR3 contains 17 residues. V gave up 7 bases and J gave up 1 base, with 20 bases separating them. CDR3 loop: CASTQAFATFSNQPQHF. DNA of the CDR3: TGTGCCAGTACACAGGCCTTTGCCACTTTCAGCAATCAGCCCCAGCATTTT.

V and J are TRBV12-5 and TRBJ1-4; the D is unclear. V shed 2 bases and J shed 5 bases, with 9 bases lying between them. The CDR3 extends over 14 amino acids. Germline V gene lookup returns CDR1 LGHNT and CDR2 FRNRAP. The CDR3: CASGLPRKNEKLFF. DNA for the CDR3: TGTGCTAGTGGTTTGCCCCGAAAGAATGAAAAACTGTTTTTT. The full variable domain, completed using reference TRBV12-5 and TRBJ1-4, is DARVTQTPRHKVTEMGQEVTMRCQPILGHNTVFWYRQTMMQGLELLAYFRNRAPLDDSGMPKDRFSAEMPDATLATLKIQPSEPRDSAVYFCASGLPRKNEKLFFGSGTQLSVL.

Notes on this clonotype: Germline is not matched at one junction end, which may reflect a read error. The rearrangement uses TRBV7-9 and TRBJ2-7, with unresolved D. The CDR3 contains 12 residues. Germline V gives CDR1 SEHNR, CDR2 FQNEAQ (reference sequence). The CDR3 DNA reads as TGTGCCGGCAGCCTGGCAGCCTACGAGCAGTACTTC. Its translation: CAGSLAAYEQYF.

This clonotype was recorded at least ten times. The rearrangement links TRBV4-1 to TRBJ2-7; no firm D call. The CDR3 extends over 15 amino acids. Between the trimmed V and J ends, which lost 1 base and 2 bases, there was a span of 12 bases. The germline gives CDR1 MGHRA, CDR2 YSYEKL. The CDR3 coding sequence is TGCGCCAGCAGCCAAGTCCTTCACGGCGCCTACGAGCAGTACTTC. Translating gives CASSQVLHGAYEQYF.

This clonotype was observed a few times. At one boundary the junction diverges from the germline segment, which might be a read error. V usage is TRBV7-2 and J usage is TRBJ2-7; D is unresolved. The germline V gene encodes CDR1 SGHTA and CDR2 FQGNSA. The CDR3 loop spans 14 amino acids. CDR3 region: CASSPEGHTYEQYF. The CDR3 DNA follows: TGCGCCAGCAGCCCCGAAGGGCACACCTACGAGCAGTACTTC.

This clonotype was recorded at least ten times. V gene TRBV25-1 combines with J gene TRBJ1-2; 9 bases are shared with TRBD1. Trimming at V came to 4 bases and at J to 5 bases, leaving 11 bases not matched to a gene. Germline V lookup: CDR1 MGHDK, CDR2 SYGVNS. The length of the CDR3 is 16 residues. In DNA, the CDR3 is TGTGCCAGCAGTGCACCTCCCGGGACAGGGCCTTATGGCTACACCTTC. This translates into CASSAPPGTGPYGYTF.

This clonotype has ten or more counts. The chain carries TRBV7-2 and TRBJ1-4; unclear D gene. Germline V gene sequence: CDR1 SGHTA, CDR2 FQGNSA. The CDR3 length is 13 residues. V was clipped by 4 bases and J by 4 bases, with 7 bases between them. The CDR3 protein is CASSSQRNEKLFF. CDR3 coding DNA: TGTGCCAGCAGCTCTCAGCGTAATGAAAAACTGTTTTTT.

This clonotype was seen only a few times. The V gene is TRBV7-9, the J gene TRBJ2-7, with a possible D match to TRBD2 (5 bases). Germline CDR1 and CDR2: SEHNR and FQNEAQ (reference sequence). The CDR3 has 15 amino acids. Trimming removed 4 bases at V and 6 bases at J, with 19 bases between. The CDR3 loop is CASSSSFEGEVEQYF. The CDR3, as DNA: TGTGCCAGCAGCTCCAGCTTCGAGGGAGAAGTCGAGCAGTACTTC.